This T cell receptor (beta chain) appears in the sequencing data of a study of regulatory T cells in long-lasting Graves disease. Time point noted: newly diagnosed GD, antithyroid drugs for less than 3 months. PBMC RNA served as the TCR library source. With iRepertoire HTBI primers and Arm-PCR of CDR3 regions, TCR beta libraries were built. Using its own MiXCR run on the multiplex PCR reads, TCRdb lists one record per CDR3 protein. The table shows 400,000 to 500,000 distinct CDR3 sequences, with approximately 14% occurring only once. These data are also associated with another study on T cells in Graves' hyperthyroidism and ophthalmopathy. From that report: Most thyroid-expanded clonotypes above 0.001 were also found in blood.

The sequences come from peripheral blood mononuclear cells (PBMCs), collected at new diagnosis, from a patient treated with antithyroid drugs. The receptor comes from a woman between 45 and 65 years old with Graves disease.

The CDR3 protein is CASSPQETFWETQYF. The CDR3 coding sequence is TGTGCCAGCTCCCCCCAGGAGACGTTCTGGGAGACCCAGTACTTC. The chain uses TRBV18 and TRBJ2-1; D uncertain. The J call may be in error: the DNA end matches TRBJ2-5 better. The CDR3 length is 15 residues. Germline CDR1 is KGHSH and CDR2 is LQKENI.